Here is one TCR beta chain with its context. Its antigen is currently unknown. The data are from a study of cytomegalovirus exposure and HLA in healthy donors. This CDR3 region has 13 residues. V gave up 6 bases and J gave up 4 bases, with 7 bases separating them. Germline assignment: CDR1 LNHDA and CDR2 SQIVND (reference sequence). This PCR relied on a set of 60 Vbeta primers and 13 Jbeta primers. Produced via immunoSEQ multiplex PCR; TCRdb's table is partial and in-frame only. The data contain around 300,000 clones, under 80% of them singletons. Study-level points and caveats: Prior analysis indicated that the majority of TCR beta V segments exhibited productivity approximately 90% or approximately 30% of the time. Per a later analysis, 15,000 to 20,000 TCR beta sequences showed association with HLA alleles at 0.05 false discovery rate.

The receptor was isolated from a female donor in good health and CMV-seronegative. What was sequenced was PBMCs. The chain recombines TRBV19 with TRBJ1-6; TRBD1 is a possible D gene (6 bases). DNA for the CDR3: TGTGCCAGTAGGGACAGTTATAATTCACCCCTCCACTTT. This gives the protein CASRDSYNSPLHF.